This record covers a single T cell receptor beta chain. The target antigen is unknown. The sample comes from a study of OX40 agonist ivuxolimab in advanced cancers. Study information: Dose-escalation subjects each had hepatocellular carcinoma, melanoma, renal cell or head and neck cancer. Study-wide findings and caveats: At doses 0.1 to 3.0 mg/kg, CD4+ and CD8+ clones expanded.

Sequenced by immunoSEQ multiplex PCR; TCRdb stores in-frame clones only, minus some. The sample has 150,000 to 170,000 clones, 94% seen once. V lost 2 bases to trimming and J lost 4 bases; unmatched junction nucleotides: 10. The CDR3 has 16 residues. Germline lookup yields CDR1 SNHLY and CDR2 FYNNEI. This TCR derives from an adult with an advanced solid tumor such as melanoma, head and neck, liver or kidney cancer. This specimen was CD4+ or CD8+ T cells sorted from blood, taken in a trial of the OX40 agonist ivuxolimab. This chain joins TRBV2 and TRBJ1-2, with 7 bases lining up with TRBD1. CDR3 loop: CASSEQQGNVGYGYTF. CDR3 coding DNA: TGTGCCAGCAGTGAACAACAGGGGAATGTTGGCTATGGCTACACCTTC. Full variable domain (rest looked up from reference TRBV2 and TRBJ1-2): EPEVTQTPSHQVTQMGQEVILRCVPISNHLYFYWYRQILGQKVEFLVSFYNNEISEKSEIFDDQFSVERPDGSNFTLKIRSTKLEDSAMYFCASSEQQGNVGYGYTFGSGTRLTVV.